These 21 T cell receptor beta chains were sequenced from one sample in a study of cytomegalovirus exposure and HLA in healthy donors. The PCR was carried out with 60 Vbeta primers and 13 Jbeta primers. The repertoire was sequenced with immunoSEQ multiplex PCR; TCRdb's copy has only in-frame clones and lacks some. Here the sample spans about 180,000 clones, around 80% being singletons. The specimen sequenced was PBMCs. The receptors originated from a woman in her twenties or thirties in good health and CMV-seronegative.

This chain connects TRBV30 to TRBJ2-5; 13 nucleotides align to TRBD2. Germline V gene sequence: CDR1 GTSNPN, CDR2 SVGIG (reference sequence). CDR3 length: 16 amino acids. Unmatched junction bases numbered 6, after V lost 4 bases and J lost 1 base. Written as DNA, the CDR3 is TGTGCCTGGAATCGGGGGACTAGCGGGGCCCAAGAGACCCAGTACTTC. Residues: CAWNRGTSGAQETQYF.

This clone is a singleton in its sample. The genes are TRBV19 and TRBJ2-7; 8 nucleotides line up with TRBD1. The CDR3 totals 16 residues. Looked up from germline, CDR1 is LNHDA and CDR2 is SQIVND (reference sequence). Trimming took 5 bases from V and 2 from J; bases not matched to a gene: 11. CDR3 residues: CASSPRAGTGTYEQYF. In DNA, the CDR3 is TGTGCCAGTAGTCCCCGGGCCGGGACAGGAACCTACGAGCAGTACTTC.

V is TRBV18 and J is TRBJ2-5, with D perhaps matching TRBD2 (5 bases). Germline loops: CDR1 KGHSH, CDR2 LQKENI. V gave up 2 bases and J gave up 5 bases, with 12 bases separating them. The CDR3 is 14 residues long. For the CDR3, the DNA is TGTGCCAGCTCACCATCGGTGGGAGCTGAGACCCAGTACTTC. Translated: CASSPSVGAETQYF.

The chain employs TRBV6-5 and TRBJ2-1; maybe TRBD1 (8 bases). Germline values: CDR1 MNHEY, CDR2 SVGAGI. V was trimmed by 6 bases and J by 3 bases, leaving 15 bases between them. The CDR3 spans 15 residues. The DNA for the CDR3 is TGTGCCAGCAGCTTACAGGGGGGGGGCTACAATGAGCAGTTCTTC. This gives the protein CASSLQGGGYNEQFF.

The gene calls are TRBV19 and TRBJ2-7, with D possibly matching TRBD2 (5 bases). Germline V CDR1 and CDR2: LNHDA, SQIVND (reference sequence). The ends were cut back, 7 bases at V and 3 bases at J, with 16 bases in the middle. CDR3 length: 14 amino acids. The CDR3 DNA reads TGTGCCAGTACGGCGGGTCCTTCTTTCTACGAGCAGTACTTC. Protein sequence: CASTAGPSFYEQYF.

The chain employs TRBV5-1 and TRBJ2-1, with D tentatively TRBD1 (5 bases). In germline, CDR1 is SGHRS, CDR2 YFSETQ. Deletions cut 0 bases from V and 8 bases from J, with 12 bases between. The CDR3 loop spans 14 amino acids. CDR3 protein: CASSLGQRRDEQFF. The CDR3 DNA is TGCGCCAGCAGCTTGGGACAGCGACGGGATGAGCAGTTCTTC.

The chain links TRBV2 to TRBJ1-5; no clear D gene. The V gene lost 5 bases and the J gene lost 4 bases, with 15 bases spanning the gap. Germline CDR1 and CDR2: SNHLY and FYNNEI. The CDR3 totals 15 residues. The CDR3 loop reads CASSRQTGDNQPQHF. For the CDR3, the DNA is TGTGCCAGCAGTCGGCAGACGGGAGATAATCAGCCCCAGCATTTT.

This clone was found a few times. The chain recombines TRBV2 with TRBJ2-5, with 7 positions matching TRBD1. The CDR3 consists of 13 residues. In germline, CDR1 is SNHLY, CDR2 FYNNEI. Losses at the gene ends were 6 bases for V and 3 bases for J; bases not matched to a gene: 4. The CDR3 region has the DNA TGTGCCAGCAGGAGGGACAGCGAAGAGACCCAGTACTTC. Amino acid sequence: CASRRDSEETQYF.

This clone was seen a few times. The chain joins TRBV28 to TRBJ2-5, with D possibly matching TRBD2 (5 bases). The CDR3 contains 11 residues. The V gene lost 8 bases and the J gene lost 10 bases, with 14 bases spanning the gap. The germline V gene encodes CDR1 MDHEN and CDR2 SYDVKM. CDR3 sequence: CASLRDPGQYF. The CDR3 nucleotides read TGTGCCAGCCTTCGGGATCCAGGCCAGTACTTC.

The gene calls are TRBV9 and TRBJ1-2, with D perhaps matching TRBD1 (5 bases). The CDR3 has 14 amino acids. Germline assignment: CDR1 SGDLS and CDR2 YYNGEE. V was shortened by 0 bases and J by 3 bases, with 9 bases between the two germline ends. In nucleotides, the CDR3 is TGTGCCAGCAGCGTAGAGGACAAGGACTATGGCTACACCTTC. It codes for CASSVEDKDYGYTF.

The chain employs TRBV5-4 and TRBJ2-2; TRBD1 agrees at 7 bases. The CDR3 totals 16 residues. Looked up from germline, CDR1 is SGHNT and CDR2 is YYREEE (reference sequence). With 0 bases clipped from V and 6 bases from J, the junction kept 8 bases outside the gene matches. The DNA for the CDR3 is TGTGCCAGCAGCTTGGACGACAGGGTATGGGCCGGGGAGCTGTTTTTT. Protein product: CASSLDDRVWAGELFF.

The chain has TRBV15 and TRBJ2-5, with D uncertain. Looked up from germline, CDR1 is LNHNV and CDR2 is YYDKDF (reference sequence). This CDR3 is built from 14 residues. V was clipped by 1 base and J by 4 bases, with 10 bases between them. The CDR3 region has the DNA TGTGCCACCAGCAGAGGGCACAGCATAGAGACCCAGTACTTC. Translating gives CATSRGHSIETQYF.

This clone was observed a single time. The chain has TRBV5-1 and TRBJ1-4, with TRBD1 matching over 9 bases. There are 16 residues in the CDR3. The germline V gene has CDR1 SGHRS and CDR2 YFSETQ. The ends lost 3 bases at V and 5 bases at J; junction bases unmatched: 8. The CDR3 spells CASSWEPQGANEKLFF. CDR3 bases: TGCGCCAGCAGCTGGGAACCACAGGGGGCAAATGAAAAACTGTTTTTT.

The V call is TRBV6-5, the J call TRBJ2-3; 7 nucleotides match TRBD2. Germline CDR1 is MNHEY and CDR2 is SVGAGI. This CDR3 region has 16 residues. The V gene end was trimmed by 4 bases and the J gene end by 3 bases; junction bases not matched to a gene: 10. CDR3 amino acids: CASSSPGRERTDTQYF. The CDR3 DNA follows: TGTGCCAGCAGTTCCCCGGGGAGGGAGAGGACAGATACGCAGTATTTT.

This clone was detected a few times. This chain joins TRBV28 and TRBJ2-7; D is perhaps TRBD2 (6 bases). Per the germline V gene, CDR1 is MDHEN and CDR2 is SYDVKM. V lost 7 bases and J lost 4, with 11 bases in between. The CDR3 has 12 residues. DNA of the CDR3: TGTGCCAGCACGGAGGGACCGTACGAGCAGTACTTC. Amino acid sequence: CASTEGPYEQYF.

A single count supports this clone. This sequence joins TRBV28 and TRBJ2-5; 8 bases align to TRBD1. The V and J ends lost 6 bases and 1 base, in that order; junction bases with no gene match: 4. Germline V gives CDR1 MDHEN, CDR2 SYDVKM. The CDR3 totals 14 residues. The CDR3 is CASRIRGRQETQYF. The CDR3 nucleotides read TGTGCCAGCAGGATCAGGGGGCGCCAAGAGACCCAGTACTTC.

CDR3 amino acids: CASSQDSSGQLEQYF. The CDR3 nucleotides are TGCGCCAGCAGCCAAGATTCTTCGGGACAGCTCGAGCAGTACTTC. The V gene is TRBV4-1, the J gene TRBJ2-7; 7 bases are a match to TRBD1. Germline CDR1 MGHRA, CDR2 YSYEKL. The CDR3 spans 15 residues. Germline trimming cut 0 bases from V and 6 bases from J; bases unmatched to any gene: 8.

The genes are TRBV19 and TRBJ2-3; no reliable D call. Germline V gene data show CDR1 as LNHDA and CDR2 as SQIVND (reference sequence). The CDR3 runs to 13 residues. Trimming removed 1 base from V and 5 bases from J, with 7 bases in between. In DNA form, the CDR3 reads TGTGCCAGTAGTATAGTCCCAGGAGATACGCAGTATTTT. This sequence encodes CASSIVPGDTQYF.

This chain links TRBV7-2 with TRBJ1-4; TRBD1 matches 7 bases. Germline-derived CDR1 and CDR2 are SGHTA and FQGNSA. The CDR3 loop spans 15 amino acids. The J segment lost 1 base and the V segment lost 3 bases, leaving 2 bases of the junction unmatched. The CDR3 loop is CASSFSGGTNEKLFF. CDR3 bases: TGTGCCAGCAGCTTTTCAGGGGGAACTAATGAAAAACTGTTTTTT.

V gene TRBV15 combines with J gene TRBJ1-5, with 10 positions matching TRBD1. The V segment lost 0 bases and the J segment 6 bases; nucleotides outside the gene matches: 5. There are 16 residues in the CDR3. In germline, CDR1 is LNHNV, CDR2 YYDKDF (reference sequence). CDR3 sequence (DNA): TGTGCCACCAGCAGAGACCCAGGGACAGGGGTTCAGCCCCAGCATTTT. Its protein is CATSRDPGTGVQPQHF.

The rearrangement uses TRBV5-1 and TRBJ1-2; D is possibly TRBD1 (6 bases). Trimming cost V 5 bases and J 5 bases, with 19 bases left between them. Germline loops: CDR1 SGHRS, CDR2 YFSETQ. This CDR3 is built from 15 residues. CDR3 in DNA: TGCGCCAGCAGTCAAGGACAGATGAGGGGGTATGGCTACACCTTC. Translation: CASSQGQMRGYGYTF.